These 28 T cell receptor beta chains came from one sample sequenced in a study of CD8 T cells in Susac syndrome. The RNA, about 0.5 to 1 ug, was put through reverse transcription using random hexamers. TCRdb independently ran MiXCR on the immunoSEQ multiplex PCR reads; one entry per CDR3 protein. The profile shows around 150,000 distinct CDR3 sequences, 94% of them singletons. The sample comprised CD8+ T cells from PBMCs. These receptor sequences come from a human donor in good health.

The CDR3 protein is CASSGLGQPQHF. CDR3 bases: TGTGCCAGCAGTGGGCTGGGTCAGCCCCAGCATTTT. The chain has TRBV7-6 and TRBJ1-5; D not resolved. Per germline, CDR1 SGHVS and CDR2 FNYEAQ. This CDR3 has 12 residues. The V and J ends lost 6 bases and 6 bases respectively, with 9 bases between them.

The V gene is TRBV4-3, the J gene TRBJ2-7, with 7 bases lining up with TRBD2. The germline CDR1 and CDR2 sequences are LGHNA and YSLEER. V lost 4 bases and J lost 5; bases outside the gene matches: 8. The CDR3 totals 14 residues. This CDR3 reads CASSPRGDPHEQYF. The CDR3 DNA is TGCGCCAGCAGCCCCCGGGGGGACCCTCACGAGCAGTACTTC.

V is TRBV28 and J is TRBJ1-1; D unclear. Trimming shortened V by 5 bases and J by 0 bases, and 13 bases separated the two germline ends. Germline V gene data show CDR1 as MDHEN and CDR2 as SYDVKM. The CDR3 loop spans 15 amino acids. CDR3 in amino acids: CASSLLGRVNTEAFF. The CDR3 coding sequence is TGTGCCAGCAGTCTACTAGGACGGGTGAACACTGAAGCTTTCTTT.

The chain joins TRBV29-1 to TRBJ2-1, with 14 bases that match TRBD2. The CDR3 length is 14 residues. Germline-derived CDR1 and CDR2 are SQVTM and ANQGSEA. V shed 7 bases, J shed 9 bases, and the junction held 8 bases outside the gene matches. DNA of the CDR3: TGCAGCGCCATGGGACTAGCGGGAGTTGGTGAGCAGTTCTTC. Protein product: CSAMGLAGVGEQFF.

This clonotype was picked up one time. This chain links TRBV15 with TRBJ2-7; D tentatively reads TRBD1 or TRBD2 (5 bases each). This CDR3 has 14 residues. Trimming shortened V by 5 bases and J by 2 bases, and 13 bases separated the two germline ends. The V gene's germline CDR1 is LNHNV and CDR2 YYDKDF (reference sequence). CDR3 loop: CATSLPGPAYEQYF. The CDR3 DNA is TGTGCCACCAGCCTACCGGGACCAGCCTACGAGCAGTACTTC.

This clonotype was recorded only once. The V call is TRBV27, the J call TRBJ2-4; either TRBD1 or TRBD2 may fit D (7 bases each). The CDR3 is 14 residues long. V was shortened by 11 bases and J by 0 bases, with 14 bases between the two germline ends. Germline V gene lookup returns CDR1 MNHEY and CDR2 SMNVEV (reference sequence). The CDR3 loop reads CAGEGAIAKNIQYF. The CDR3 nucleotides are TGTGCCGGGGAGGGGGCGATAGCCAAAAACATTCAGTACTTC.

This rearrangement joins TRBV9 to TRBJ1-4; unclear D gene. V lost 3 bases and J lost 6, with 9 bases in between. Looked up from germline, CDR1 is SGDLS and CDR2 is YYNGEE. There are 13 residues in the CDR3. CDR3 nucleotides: TGTGCCAGCAGCGGGTTTGGGGATGAAAAACTGTTTTTT. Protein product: CASSGFGDEKLFF.

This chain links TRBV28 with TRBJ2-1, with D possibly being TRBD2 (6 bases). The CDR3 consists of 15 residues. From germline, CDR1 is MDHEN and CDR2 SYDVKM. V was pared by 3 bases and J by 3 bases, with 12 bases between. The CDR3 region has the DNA TGTGCCAGCAGTTTTGGCGGGACGTTCTACAATGAGCAGTTCTTC. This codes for CASSFGGTFYNEQFF.

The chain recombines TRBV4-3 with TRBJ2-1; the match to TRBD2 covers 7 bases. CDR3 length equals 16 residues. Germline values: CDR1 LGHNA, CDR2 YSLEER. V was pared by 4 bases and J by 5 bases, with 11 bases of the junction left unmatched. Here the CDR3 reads CASSPGVVGGHNEQFF. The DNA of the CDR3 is TGCGCCAGCAGCCCCGGAGTGGTGGGAGGGCACAATGAGCAGTTCTTC.

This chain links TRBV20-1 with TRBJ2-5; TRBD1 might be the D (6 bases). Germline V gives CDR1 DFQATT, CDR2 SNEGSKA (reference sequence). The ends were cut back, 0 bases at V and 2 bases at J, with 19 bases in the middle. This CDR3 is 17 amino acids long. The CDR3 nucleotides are TGCAGTGCTAGAGATCCCCAATGGACAGTCAGGCAAGAGACCCAGTACTTC. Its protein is CSARDPQWTVRQETQYF.

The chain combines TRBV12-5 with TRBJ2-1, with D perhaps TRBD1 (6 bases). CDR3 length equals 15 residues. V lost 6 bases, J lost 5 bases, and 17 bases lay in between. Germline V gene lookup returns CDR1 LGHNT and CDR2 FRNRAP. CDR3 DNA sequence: TGTGCTAGTGGCTACGAATACAGGGAACACAATGAGCAGTTCTTC. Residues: CASGYEYREHNEQFF.

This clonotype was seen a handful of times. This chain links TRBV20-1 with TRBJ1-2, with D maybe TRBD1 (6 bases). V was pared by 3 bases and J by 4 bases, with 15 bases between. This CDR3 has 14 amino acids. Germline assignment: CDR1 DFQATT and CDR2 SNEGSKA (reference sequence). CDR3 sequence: CSASGPGAGYGYTF. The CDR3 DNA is TGCAGTGCTAGTGGTCCGGGGGCGGGCTATGGCTACACCTTC.

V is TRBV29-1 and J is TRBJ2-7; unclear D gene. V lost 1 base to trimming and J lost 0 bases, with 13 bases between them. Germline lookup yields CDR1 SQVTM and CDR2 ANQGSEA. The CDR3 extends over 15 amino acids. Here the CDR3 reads CSVEGRGSSSYEQYF. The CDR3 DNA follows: TGCAGCGTTGAAGGCCGCGGCAGTTCCTCCTACGAGCAGTACTTC.

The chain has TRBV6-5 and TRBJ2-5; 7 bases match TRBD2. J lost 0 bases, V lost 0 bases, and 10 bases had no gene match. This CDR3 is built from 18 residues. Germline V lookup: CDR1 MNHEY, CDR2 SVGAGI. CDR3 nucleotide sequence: TGTGCCAGCAGTTACTCTGTCTCGGGGGAGGGAAACCAAGAGACCCAGTACTTC. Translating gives CASSYSVSGEGNQETQYF.

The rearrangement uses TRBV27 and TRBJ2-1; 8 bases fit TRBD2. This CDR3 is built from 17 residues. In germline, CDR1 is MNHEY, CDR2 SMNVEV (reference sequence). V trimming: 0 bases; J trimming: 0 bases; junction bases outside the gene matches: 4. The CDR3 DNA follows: TGTGCCAGCAGTTTATCCCCAGCGGGAGCCTCCTACAATGAGCAGTTCTTC. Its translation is CASSLSPAGASYNEQFF.

In DNA form, the CDR3 reads TGTGCCAGCAGGCAGGGACAGTATTACGAGCAGTACTTC. Translation gives CASRQGQYYEQYF. The V gene is TRBV27, the J gene TRBJ2-7; 7 nucleotides align to TRBD1. The CDR3 covers 13 residues. Germline assignment: CDR1 MNHEY and CDR2 SMNVEV (reference sequence). The junction had 6 bases not matched to a gene; V was cut back by 6 bases and J by 4 bases.

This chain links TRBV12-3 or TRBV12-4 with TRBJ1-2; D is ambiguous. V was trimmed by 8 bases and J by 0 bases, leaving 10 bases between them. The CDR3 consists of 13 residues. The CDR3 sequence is CASALSANYGYTF. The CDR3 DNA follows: TGTGCCAGCGCTCTAAGTGCTAACTATGGCTACACCTTC.

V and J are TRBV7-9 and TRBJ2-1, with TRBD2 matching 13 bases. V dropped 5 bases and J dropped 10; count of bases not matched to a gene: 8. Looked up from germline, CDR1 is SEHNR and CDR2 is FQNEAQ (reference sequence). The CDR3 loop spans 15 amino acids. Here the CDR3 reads CASSPGLAGVEEQFF. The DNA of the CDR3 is TGTGCCAGCAGCCCAGGACTAGCGGGAGTGGAGGAGCAGTTCTTC.

CDR3 DNA: TGCAGTGCTCAAAGCAAAGTTGAGGAGACCCAGTACTTC. Amino acids: CSAQSKVEETQYF. This sequence joins TRBV20-1 and TRBJ2-5, with D hard to call. CDR1 is DFQATT and CDR2 is SNEGSKA in the germline V gene (reference sequence). There are 13 residues in the CDR3. Between the trimmed V and J ends, which lost 5 bases and 5 bases, there was a span of 15 bases.

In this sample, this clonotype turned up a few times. CDR3 region: CASSFAGSTDTQYF. The CDR3 DNA sequence: TGTGCCAGCAGTTTCGCGGGTAGCACAGATACGCAGTATTTT. The rearrangement links TRBV28 to TRBJ2-3; D possibly corresponds to TRBD2 (5 bases). Trimming cost V 3 bases and J 0 bases, with 7 bases left between them. Germline CDR1 is MDHEN and CDR2 is SYDVKM. This CDR3 is 14 amino acids long.

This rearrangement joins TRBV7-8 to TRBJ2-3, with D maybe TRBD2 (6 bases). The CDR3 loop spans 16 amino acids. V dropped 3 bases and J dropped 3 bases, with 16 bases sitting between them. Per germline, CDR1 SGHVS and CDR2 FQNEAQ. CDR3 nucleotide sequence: TGTGCCAGCAGCTTGAGCGGGTCCATGGGGACAGATACGCAGTATTTT. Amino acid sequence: CASSLSGSMGTDTQYF.

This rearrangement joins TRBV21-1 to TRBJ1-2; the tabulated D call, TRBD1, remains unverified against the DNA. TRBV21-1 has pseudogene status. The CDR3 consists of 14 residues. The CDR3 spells CASSKLEPPQGYTF. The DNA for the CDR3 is TGTGCCAGCAGCAAACTAGAACCGCCCCAGGGCTACACCTTC.

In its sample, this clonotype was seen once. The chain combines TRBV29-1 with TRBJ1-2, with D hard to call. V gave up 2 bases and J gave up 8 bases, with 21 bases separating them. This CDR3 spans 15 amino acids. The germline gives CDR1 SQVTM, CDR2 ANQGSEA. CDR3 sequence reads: CSVEPTEREGNGYTF. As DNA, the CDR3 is TGCAGCGTTGAACCAACGGAACGGGAAGGGAACGGCTACACCTTC.

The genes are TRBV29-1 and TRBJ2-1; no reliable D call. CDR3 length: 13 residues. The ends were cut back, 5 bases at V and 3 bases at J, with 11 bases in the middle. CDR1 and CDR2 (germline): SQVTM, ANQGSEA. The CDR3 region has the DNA TGCAGCGTTCTCAAGTGGGACTACAATGAGCAGTTCTTC. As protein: CSVLKWDYNEQFF.

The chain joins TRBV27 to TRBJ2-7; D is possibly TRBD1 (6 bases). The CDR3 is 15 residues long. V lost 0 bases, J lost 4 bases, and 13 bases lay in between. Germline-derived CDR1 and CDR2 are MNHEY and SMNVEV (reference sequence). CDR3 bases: TGTGCCAGCAGTTTATCTCCGGGACACTATTACGAGCAGTACTTC. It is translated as CASSLSPGHYYEQYF.

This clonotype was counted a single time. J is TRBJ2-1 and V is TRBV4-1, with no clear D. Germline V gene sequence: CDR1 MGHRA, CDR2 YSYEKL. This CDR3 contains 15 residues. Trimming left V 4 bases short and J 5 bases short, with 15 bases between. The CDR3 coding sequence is TGCGCCAGCAGCCGCAGGCCTTCTGAGGACAATGAGCAGTTCTTC. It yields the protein CASSRRPSEDNEQFF.

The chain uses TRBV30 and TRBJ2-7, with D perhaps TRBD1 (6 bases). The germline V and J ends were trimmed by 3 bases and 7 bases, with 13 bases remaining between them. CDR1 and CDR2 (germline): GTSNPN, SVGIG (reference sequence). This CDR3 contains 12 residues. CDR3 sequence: CAWRPGAREQYF. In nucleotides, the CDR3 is TGTGCCTGGAGACCAGGGGCGAGGGAGCAGTACTTC.

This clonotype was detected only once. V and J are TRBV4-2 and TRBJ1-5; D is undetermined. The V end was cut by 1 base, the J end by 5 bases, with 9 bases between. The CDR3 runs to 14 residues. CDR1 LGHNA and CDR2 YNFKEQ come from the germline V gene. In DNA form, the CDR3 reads TGTGCCAGCAGCCAAGGGTCAGGAGATCAGCCCCAGCATTTT. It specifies CASSQGSGDQPQHF.